This section outlines one TCR beta chain sequence together with its context. The antigen is unknown. These data originate in a study of blood T cells in healthy people across ages. Overall study findings and caveats: Older individuals had lower TCR beta diversity per million T cells (the decline was roughly linear).

Combining a sample-barcoded 5' primer with a J-beta primer mix, a second PCR ran for about 7 to 11 cycles. MiXCR, applied by TCRdb to the 5' RACE reads, yields one record per CDR3 protein. This table holds 660,000 or so distinct CDR3 sequences, approximately 59% found once. The CDR3 length is 16 residues. Losses at the gene ends were 3 bases for V and 0 bases for J; bases not matched to a gene: 7. The germline V gene has CDR1 MGHRA and CDR2 YSYEKL. The J gene is TRBJ1-1, the V gene TRBV4-1; 7 nucleotides agree with TRBD1. The receptor was isolated from a man in his sixties in good health. Sequences were obtained from blood. The CDR3 is CASSHRQGALNTEAFF. CDR3 in DNA: TGCGCCAGCAGCCATAGACAGGGAGCTTTGAACACTGAAGCTTTCTTT.